These T cell receptor beta chains were read from a single sample in a study of TIL therapy for anti-PD-1-resistant metastatic lung cancer. The data were produced by immunoSEQ multiplex PCR, yet TCRdb's version contains in-frame clones alone and is incomplete. Of under 100,000 clones in the sample, around 71% are singletons; the top ten hold approximately 10%. Sample: tumor tissue, taken at baseline. These receptors originate from a person aged 25 to 80 with non-small cell lung cancer. Both conserved end residues are part of each CDR3. The order of the fields is V gene, D gene, J gene, clone size, CDR3 protein, CDR3 DNA. A D gene is named only where the DNA matches it firmly. The size entry is marked missing in some rows and otherwise reads once, few, many or a size class.

TRBV9	-	TRBJ2-5	-	CASSLGLMETQYF	TGTGCCAGCAGCCTGGGACTGATGGAGACCCAGTACTTC
TRBV7-8	-	TRBJ1-3	-	CASTPRLRTESGNTIYF	TGTGCCAGCACCCCGAGACTTCGGACGGAATCTGGAAACACCATATATTTT
TRBV6-2/TRBV6-3	-	TRBJ1-1	-	CASSYSDTTGEAFF	TGTGCCAGCAGTTACTCGGACACGACAGGTGAAGCTTTCTTT
TRBV4-1	-	TRBJ2-7	-	CASSQESLKGYEQYF	TGCGCCAGCAGCCAAGAGAGCCTAAAGGGCTACGAGCAGTACTTC
TRBV27	-	TRBJ2-7	few	CASSNGDPSTYEQYF	TGTGCCAGCAGTAACGGGGACCCCTCGACCTACGAGCAGTACTTC
TRBV7-8	-	TRBJ1-3	many	CASSTTRQTSGNTIYF	TGTGCCAGCAGCACAACCCGACAGACCTCTGGAAACACCATATATTTT
TRBV19	-	TRBJ2-1	-	CASSSWDEQFF	TGTGCCAGTAGTTCATGGGATGAGCAGTTCTTC
TRBV3-1/TRBV3-2	-	TRBJ2-3	few	CASSQVTVNHTDTQYF	TGTGCCAGCAGCCAAGTAACGGTCAACCACACAGATACGCAGTATTTT
TRBV7-9	-	TRBJ1-4	few	CASKQATNEKLFF	TGTGCCAGTAAACAGGCAACTAATGAAAAACTGTTTTTT
TRBV6-5	-	TRBJ1-6	few	CASSYSDSSYNSPLHF	TGTGCCAGCAGTTACTCTGACAGCTCCTATAATTCACCCCTCCACTTT
TRBV5-5	TRBD2	TRBJ2-3	-	CASRETSGASTDTQYF	TGTGCCAGCAGAGAGACTAGCGGAGCTAGCACAGATACGCAGTATTTT
TRBV7-2	-	TRBJ2-5	-	CASSSWGGETQYF	TGTGCCAGCAGCTCCTGGGGAGGAGAGACCCAGTACTTC
TRBV10-3	TRBD1	TRBJ1-1	few	CATGQGAGEAFF	TGTGCCACCGGACAGGGGGCCGGCGAAGCTTTCTTT
TRBV5-1	-	TRBJ2-5	-	CASSFLGIEETQYF	TGCGCCAGCAGCTTTTTGGGAATTGAAGAGACCCAGTACTTC
TRBV6-2/TRBV6-3	-	TRBJ2-7	-	CASSYSTSGDEQYF	TGTGCCAGCAGTTACTCGACTTCCGGGGACGAGCAGTACTTC
TRBV20-1	-	TRBJ2-5	-	CSASGADRETQYF	TGCAGTGCTAGTGGGGCGGATAGAGAGACCCAGTACTTC
TRBV15	-	TRBJ2-7	-	CATSRDTGTRGHEQYF	TGTGCCACCAGCAGAGATACCGGGACAAGGGGACACGAGCAGTACTTC
TRBV10-3	TRBD2	TRBJ2-7	-	CAISDLAGNYEQYF	TGTGCCATCAGTGACCTAGCGGGGAATTACGAGCAGTACTTC
TRBV1	-	TRBJ2-2	-	CTSSQDGWSIPGTGELFF	TGCACCAGCAGCCAAGACGGGTGGTCCATTCCGGGCACCGGGGAGCTGTTTTTT
TRBV2	-	TRBJ2-5	-	CASSESRTQYF	TGTGCCAGCAGTGAATCCCGGACCCAGTACTTC
TRBV2	TRBD1	TRBJ2-7	-	CASRPLDRGVYEQYF	TGTGCCAGCAGACCCCTCGACAGGGGGGTATACGAGCAGTACTTC
TRBV25-1	-	TRBJ1-2	-	CASSGRAYGYTF	TGTGCCAGCAGTGGCAGGGCCTATGGCTACACCTTC
TRBV27	-	TRBJ2-7	-	CASSPRGISFYEQYF	TGTGCCAGCAGTCCCCGAGGGATCTCTTTTTACGAGCAGTACTTC
TRBV3-1/TRBV3-2	-	TRBJ1-1	-	CASSQDGRLEAFF	TGTGCCAGCAGCCAAGACGGGCGGCTTGAAGCTTTCTTT
TRBV9	TRBD2	TRBJ2-3	-	CASSPWASGNTDTQYF	TGTGCCAGCAGCCCCTGGGCTAGCGGGAACACAGATACGCAGTATTTT
TRBV7-6	TRBD1	TRBJ2-3	few	CASSLAAAGGITDTQYF	TGTGCCAGCAGCTTAGCTGCGGCAGGGGGAATCACAGATACGCAGTATTTT
TRBV6-5	-	TRBJ1-5	-	CASSPQAGRGQPQHF	TGTGCCAGCAGTCCACAAGCGGGGCGGGGGCAGCCCCAGCATTTT
TRBV6-2/TRBV6-3	TRBD1	TRBJ1-4	-	CASSPTQGAFEKLFF	TGTGCCAGCAGCCCCACGCAGGGGGCTTTTGAAAAACTGTTTTTT
TRBV27	TRBD2	TRBJ2-2	once	CASTPWGGTSKGGINTGELFF	TGTGCCAGCACCCCCTGGGGAGGGACTAGTAAGGGGGGAATTAACACCGGGGAGCTGTTTTTT
TRBV5-5	-	TRBJ2-3	-	CASSLAPKTDTQYF	TGTGCCAGCAGCTTGGCCCCTAAGACAGATACGCAGTATTTT
TRBV30	TRBD2	TRBJ2-7	few	CAWRGLAGGPRQYF	TGTGCCTGGAGGGGACTAGCGGGAGGGCCCAGGCAGTACTTC
TRBV24-1	TRBD2	TRBJ2-3	-	CATSDLRIPGLATDTQYF	TGTGCCACCAGTGATTTGCGAATCCCGGGACTAGCGACAGATACGCAGTATTTT
TRBV12-5	-	TRBJ1-6	-	CASDFNSPQGTESPLHF	TGTGCTAGTGACTTCAACAGCCCTCAGGGCACTGAGTCACCCCTCCACTTT
TRBV10-3	-	TRBJ1-1	-	CAITPRQETEAFF	TGTGCCATCACTCCCAGACAAGAGACTGAAGCTTTCTTT
TRBV6-1	TRBD1	TRBJ1-4	-	CASSDQDRPTNEKLFF	TGTGCCAGCAGTGACCAGGACAGGCCAACTAATGAAAAACTGTTTTTT
TRBV28	-	TRBJ1-1	-	CASSPYGTQKAFF	TGTGCCAGCAGTCCCTACGGGACACAAAAAGCTTTCTTT
TRBV27	TRBD1	TRBJ2-7	-	CASSISPGTGHEQYF	TGTGCCAGCAGTATCTCCCCCGGGACAGGGCACGAGCAGTACTTC
TRBV28	-	TRBJ1-4	-	CASSSTHRVGEKLFF	TGTGCCAGCAGTTCTACCCACAGGGTCGGCGAAAAACTGTTTTTT
TRBV11-2	-	TRBJ2-7	once	CASSVHQGYEQYF	TGTGCCAGCAGCGTACACCAGGGTTACGAGCAGTACTTC
TRBV27	-	TRBJ2-3	-	CASSFQDTQYF	TGTGCCAGCAGTTTCCAAGACACGCAGTATTTT
TRBV25-1	-	TRBJ2-3	few	CASAPQLGPLDTQYF	TGTGCCAGCGCCCCCCAACTTGGCCCACTAGATACGCAGTATTTT
TRBV5-4	-	TRBJ1-5	-	CASSFGAGGQPQHF	TGTGCCAGCAGCTTTGGGGCGGGCGGTCAGCCCCAGCATTTT
TRBV7-3	-	TRBJ2-1	-	CASSLHTGTEQFF	TGTGCCAGCAGCTTACACACAGGGACTGAGCAGTTCTTC
TRBV2	-	TRBJ1-2	-	CASSARERGVYGYTF	TGTGCCAGCAGTGCCCGGGAAAGGGGAGTCTATGGCTACACCTTC
TRBV7-8	-	TRBJ1-6	-	CASSLAFNSPLHF	TGTGCCAGCAGCTTAGCCTTTAATTCACCCCTCCACTTT
TRBV5-1	-	TRBJ1-2	-	CASSLESGGYGYTF	TGCGCCAGCAGCTTGGAGAGTGGAGGCTATGGCTACACCTTC
TRBV6-2/TRBV6-3	TRBD1	TRBJ2-1	-	CASSYSIDRGRYNEQFF	TGTGCCAGCAGTTACAGCATAGACAGGGGCCGATACAATGAGCAGTTCTTC
TRBV4-2	TRBD2	TRBJ2-7	-	CASSQDPAGPLSYEQYF	TGTGCCAGCAGCCAAGATCCAGCGGGACCGCTCTCCTACGAGCAGTACTTC
TRBV7-6	-	TRBJ2-1	-	CASSLGYKGQGTYEQFF	TGTGCCAGCAGCTTAGGTTATAAGGGGCAAGGGACCTATGAGCAGTTCTTC
TRBV19	TRBD1	TRBJ2-7	-	CASKEGTGYYEQYF	TGTGCCAGTAAAGAAGGGACAGGGTACTACGAGCAGTACTTC
TRBV6-4	TRBD1	TRBJ2-1	-	CASSDSGPTGGFRQFF	TGTGCCAGCAGTGACTCCGGGCCGACAGGGGGCTTTCGGCAGTTCTTC
TRBV4-1	TRBD2	TRBJ2-3	-	CASSHREGRGTDTQYF	TGCGCCAGCAGCCACCGCGAGGGGAGGGGCACAGATACGCAGTATTTT
TRBV7-3	-	TRBJ2-5	-	CASSPGTKETQYF	TGTGCCAGCAGCCCCGGAACGAAAGAGACCCAGTACTTC
TRBV27	TRBD1	TRBJ1-1	-	CASSLYPPTGGAFF	TGTGCCAGCAGTTTATACCCCCCAACAGGGGGAGCTTTCTTT
TRBV4-1	TRBD1	TRBJ1-4	-	CASSRQTLRDRGQQLFF	TGCGCCAGCAGCCGACAAACTCTACGGGACAGGGGGCAACAATTGTTTTTT